This TCR beta chain is from a study of cytomegalovirus exposure and HLA in healthy donors (dated by TCRdb to about 2017). Turning to the overall study: An earlier analysis of several hundred of the donors reported 276 Gb of sequence data and 117 million unique TCR beta sequences obtained from some 170 million T cells. About 280 gigabases of sequencing data and tens of millions of unique TCR sequences made up an early release that covered nearly 650 HLA-typed donors. Of the approximately 400 genotyped donors, 70% to 90% were placed in the genetic ancestry cluster associated with self-reported Caucasian donors. The study aimed to test whether cataloging public T cell receptors could reveal signatures of past pathogen exposure. The study used immunosequencing to profile the T cell repertoires of 670 or so subjects and linked those repertoires to cytomegalovirus serostatus. Along with the approximately 700-subject first cohort, a separate validation cohort of over 90 different subjects was used. To predict cytomegalovirus infection status, the study brought together high-throughput TCR immunosequencing, statistical association of individual TCRs with disease status, and machine learning. A later analysis re-analyzed previously published TCR beta repertoires from 666 donors and added high-resolution HLA genotyping to study TCR occurrence patterns. The later analysis used no new phenotypic data to find candidate immune exposures, relying instead on TCR beta sequences and their occurrence across donors. An earlier analysis of some 500 of the donors used high-throughput TCR beta sequencing to judge whether each TCR beta V gene segment behaved as functional or pseudogenic. Donor age, sex, ethnicity and CMV serostatus were compiled alongside the repertoire data. Genome-wide SNP genotypes for about 65% of the roughly 670 donors were used in a later genetic analysis, which treated that subset as a discovery cohort. Every discovery cohort repertoire had been produced on one sequencing platform. HLA typing included class I and class II loci at four-digit resolution. The number of donors typed differed by locus, with about 620-630 for A, B, C, DRB1 and DQB1, more than 500 for DQA1, 600 to 610 for DPA1, and about 450 for DPB1. Because of strong linkage in the cohort, roughly five DR-DQ haplotypes were treated as single units for association and clustering. Across around 400 genotyped donors of the cohort, an average of approximately 240,000 unique TCR beta nucleotide sequences per donor were sequenced, and roughly a sixth of those sequences were non-productive. Overall results and qualifications from the work: According to a later analysis, TCR association rates differed among HLA loci, with DRB1 alleles showing the most associated TCRs and HLA-C alleles showing the fewest. When HLA alleles, especially DR and DQ, strongly co-occurred, attributing TCR associations to individual alleles was difficult. In the study, about 150 TCR beta chains were listed as associated with cytomegalovirus. A later analysis found that most CMV-associated TCR beta chains appeared HLA-restricted, with HLA associations seemingly driven largely by CMV exposure. V-gene and J-gene trimming of TCR beta chains was associated with a missense DCLRE1C variant in a later genetic analysis, and the association was replicated in an independent cohort. Immune exposure information for the cohort was limited to CMV serostatus. In an earlier analysis of about 550 of the donors, most TCR beta V segments were observed in productive rearrangements about 90% or about 30% of the time, broadly matching IMGT annotations. Compared with the 666-donor mean, donors in an Asian-associated ancestry cluster had fewer N-insertions in productive TCRs, according to a later genetic analysis. Some IMGT-functional V segments, including TRBV6-2 and TRBV6-3, could not be distinguished by the 87-base-pair reads and were therefore excluded. At a false discovery rate of 0.05, a later analysis linked roughly 17,000 TCR beta sequences to specific HLA alleles. Most TCR sequences were observed very rarely across donors, whereas some public TCRs were present in many individuals. A group of highly shared sequence variants was considered likely to be a technical artifact of the sequencing pipeline. Cytomegalovirus status was reported to be diagnosed by the classifier with high specificity and sensitivity in both the original and validation cohorts. Correlated functional status among segregating V segments might reflect linkage disequilibrium, but an unknown experimental factor could not be ruled out. In a later analysis, several top co-occurrence clusters were reported to appear linked to parvovirus B19, influenza, CMV and Epstein-Barr virus. The presence/absence analyses assumed that sequencing depth was roughly uniform across donors, and that assumption may not be true. According to the authors, the approach could potentially be generalized to other disease states and immunological phenotypes. In vitro tests confirmed that three of the cytomegalovirus-associated TCR beta chains recognize cytomegalovirus antigens. Because HLA typing was unavailable for some donors at each locus, only the typed subset was used in association tests. Compared with equally common non-associated chains, HLA-associated TCR beta chains in a later analysis were more clonally expanded and had lower generation probabilities. The cohort was sequenced for TCR beta chains only, and without alpha or paired-chain data the features that could be detected were limited. A further reported finding was that TCR beta sequences accurately predicted the HLA-A and HLA-B alleles for most subjects in the first cohort. Because counts were too low, seventeen rarely observed V segments, including chromosome 9 orphons, were left out of the earlier analysis of a few hundred of the donors.

From a lookup of the germline V gene (reference sequence), CDR1 and CDR2 are GTSNPN and SVGIG. The CDR3 sequence holds 14 residues, the cysteine and phenylalanine included. Only the CDR3 portion is preserved as DNA: 42 bases, with reading frame beginning at the first base. Trimming costs V 0 bases and J 1 base, and their ends lie 10 bases apart. In total, fewer than 750 healthy bone marrow donors made up the cohort. At the time of sampling, every cohort member was nominally healthy, though immune exposures that went unrecorded were likely present. The donor tested CMV seropositive and was one of the 289 seropositive cohort members. Each donor provided a peripheral blood sample, and peripheral blood mononuclear cells were used for TCR beta sequencing. Genomic DNA was extracted from the blood cell samples with the Qiagen DNeasy Blood Extraction Kit. Turning to this clone: Its antigen has not been determined. Base qualities are not at hand, and no much larger clone is one base apart.

The library came from the immunoSEQ multiplex PCR assay. For the multiplex PCR, a mixture combining 60 forward primers for TCR Vbeta segments and 13 reverse primers for TCR Jbeta segments was used. The CDR3 region of rearranged TCR beta genes was amplified from genomic DNA with a multiplex PCR assay. The Illumina HiSeq System was used to sequence the amplified TCR beta libraries as 87-base-pair reads. The study's own analysis went as follows. A later analysis counted about 76 million unique TCR beta chains across the 666 repertoires, and around 9.9 million of these chains were shared by at least two donors. Raw reads were error-corrected and collapsed into unique sequences with a nearest-neighbor algorithm that merged closely related sequences to remove PCR and sequencing errors. V, D and J gene segments were assigned by aligning CDR3 sequences to IMGT reference sequences. Each retained sequence needed at least a six-nucleotide match to both a V gene segment and a J gene segment. A rearrangement was called productive if the CDR3 had no stop codons and remained in frame with V and J, and every other rearrangement was called non-productive. Following IMGT convention, CDR3 was defined as the stretch from the second conserved V-encoded cysteine up to the conserved J-encoded phenylalanine. The earlier analysis of 500 to 650 of the donors excluded any sequence lacking an unambiguous match to a single V gene segment. In an earlier analysis of 587 of the donors, V segments were called functional above 56.7% productive rearrangements and were called segregating when the between-donor standard deviation exceeded 5%. A statistical classification framework was developed to diagnose cytomegalovirus status using the catalog of TCR beta chain sequences. In a later analysis, TCR nucleotide sequences were compared against IMGT/GENE-DB human TR gene sequences so that V and J genes could be assigned. The TCRdist pipeline was used in a later analysis to assign CDR3 sequences and most-parsimonious VDJ recombination scenarios. In a later analysis, every TCR beta chain was defined by the combination of its CDR3 amino acid sequence and its V-gene family, and reads without a unique V-gene family were dropped. To address suspected cross-contamination and a sequencing artifact, a later analysis removed roughly 640 highly shared, low-generation-probability nucleotide sequences. For each public chain, a later analysis derived a clonal expansion index from normalized ranks of inferred template counts within each repertoire. In a later analysis, generation probabilities were computed using a VDJ recombination model fitted to out-of-frame rearrangements, and the results were checked against IGoR. Hypergeometric tests were used in a later analysis to score TCR-TCR, TCR-HLA and TCR-CMV co-occurrence, with a repertoire-size bias correction applied to the TCR pairs. False discovery rates were estimated in a later analysis by permuting HLA or CMV assignments 20 times. In a later analysis, co-occurring TCRs were grouped using DBSCAN, with TCRdist sequence similarity added in when clustering inside HLA-allele-positive subsets. Co-occurrence clustering excluded repertoires with fewer than 30,000 or more than 120,000 public chains, plus five with anomalous nucleotide sharing. The table was pulled from immuneACCESS by TCRdb, which kept in-frame rearrangements only. Such tables lose some clones; where checked, under half of the loss comes from unresolved V genes, and the rest has no known cause. The V and J calls and clone size come from that table; D and trimming were worked out from the DNA. For this sample there are about 110,000 clones; about 74% appear just once. The top ten clones comprise roughly 15% of the sample.

The origin of this receptor is a woman in her thirties or forties in good health and CMV-seropositive. The V and J segments used are TRBV30 and TRBJ2-7, with no reliable assignment of the D segment. The sample comprised PBMCs. The CDR3 region: CAWSVRSISYEQYF. The sequenced DNA: TGTGCCTGGAGTGTACGTTCTATATCCTACGAGCAGTACTTC.